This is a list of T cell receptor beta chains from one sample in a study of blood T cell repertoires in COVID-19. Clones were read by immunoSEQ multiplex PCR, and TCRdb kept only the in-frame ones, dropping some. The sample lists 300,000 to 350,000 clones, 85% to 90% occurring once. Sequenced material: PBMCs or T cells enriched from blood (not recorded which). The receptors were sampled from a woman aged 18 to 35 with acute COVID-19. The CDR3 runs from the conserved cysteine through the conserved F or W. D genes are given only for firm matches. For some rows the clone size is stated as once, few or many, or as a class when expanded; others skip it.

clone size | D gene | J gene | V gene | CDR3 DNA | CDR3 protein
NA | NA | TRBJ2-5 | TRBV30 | TGTGCCTGGGGGACTGGGGAGACCCAGTACTTC | CAWGTGETQYF
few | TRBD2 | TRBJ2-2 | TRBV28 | TGTGCCAGCAGAACTAGCGTAACCGGGGAGCTGTTTTTT | CASRTSVTGELFF
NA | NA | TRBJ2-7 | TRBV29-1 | TGCAGCGGAGCACGGGATTCCTACGAGCAGTACTTC | CSGARDSYEQYF
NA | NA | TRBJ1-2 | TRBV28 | TGTGCCAGCAGTTCCCCCTCGGGGGTGGAGGGCTACACCTTC | CASSSPSGVEGYTF
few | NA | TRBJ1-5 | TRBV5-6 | TGTGCCAGCAGCTTGGAGTCCAGTCAGCCCCAGCATTTT | CASSLESSQPQHF
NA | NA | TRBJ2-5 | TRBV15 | TGTGCCACCAGCAGAGCCATGGAGACCCAGTACTTC | CATSRAMETQYF
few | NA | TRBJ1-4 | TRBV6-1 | TGTGCCAGCAGTGAAGGTCCGGAGGCAAAACTGTTTTTT | CASSEGPEAKLFF
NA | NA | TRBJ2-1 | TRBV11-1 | TGTGCCAGCGCCCTAGCGACCAACTCCTACAATGAGCAGTTCTTC | CASALATNSYNEQFF
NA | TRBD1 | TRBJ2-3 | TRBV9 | TGTGCCAGCAGCGCTTACACAGGGGCCGTAGATACGCAGTATTTT | CASSAYTGAVDTQYF
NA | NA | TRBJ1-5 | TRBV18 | TGTGCCAGCTCACTTTCAGGGTCGAGTCAGCCCCAGCATTTT | CASSLSGSSQPQHF
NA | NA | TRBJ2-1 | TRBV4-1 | TGCGCCAGCAGCCAAGAAGGGGGCTTAGCGGAGTTCTTC | CASSQEGGLAEFF
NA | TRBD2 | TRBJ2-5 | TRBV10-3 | TGTGCCATCTCCTTGGGACTAGCGGGAACTGAGACCCAGTACTTC | CAISLGLAGTETQYF
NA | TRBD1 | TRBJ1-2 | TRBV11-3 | TGTGCCAGCAGCCTTCAGGGGGCGGACGGCTACACCTTC | CASSLQGADGYTF
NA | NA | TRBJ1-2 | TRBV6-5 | TGTGCCAGCAGTTACGCCCTTTCGGGGATGGAAGGCTACACCTTC | CASSYALSGMEGYTF
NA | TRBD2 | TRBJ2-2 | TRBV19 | TGTGCCAGTACAAACCCCGGGACTAAGGTTACCGGGGAGCTGTTTTTT | CASTNPGTKVTGELFF
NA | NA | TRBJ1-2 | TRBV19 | TGTGCCAGCCAAGGGGACTCGGACTATGGCTACACCTTC | CASQGDSDYGYTF
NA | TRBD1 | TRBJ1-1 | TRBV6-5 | TGTGCCAGCAGTTACCCTTCCGGGACAGAGGGCACTGAAGCTTTCTTT | CASSYPSGTEGTEAFF
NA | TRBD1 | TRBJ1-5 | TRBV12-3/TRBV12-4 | TGTGCCAGCAGCCGGGACAGGGGTCAGCCCCAGCATTTT | CASSRDRGQPQHF
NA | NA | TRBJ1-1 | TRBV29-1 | TGCAGCGTTAGAGGACAAGGCACTGAAGCTTTCTTT | CSVRGQGTEAFF
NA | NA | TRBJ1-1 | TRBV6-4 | TGTGCCAGCAGGGATACAGGGAGCACTGAAGCTTTCTTT | CASRDTGSTEAFF